Below, 17 T cell receptor beta chains from the same sample are listed, as sequenced in a study of blood T cell repertoires in COVID-19. Clones were sequenced by immunoSEQ multiplex PCR, and TCRdb holds only the in-frame ones, with some missing. In the table there are 65,000 to 90,000 clones, about 83% of which are singletons. Sequenced material: peripheral blood. Source of these receptors: a man under 40 with acute or convalescent COVID-19.

The chain links TRBV29-1 to TRBJ2-7, with 8 bases matching TRBD1. V was pared by 6 bases and J by 6 bases, with 10 bases of the junction left unmatched. The CDR3 is made up of 13 amino acids. Germline CDR1 reads SQVTM; CDR2 reads ANQGSEA. Here the CDR3 reads CSVTGQGIGEQYF. CDR3 DNA: TGCAGCGTGACCGGACAGGGAATTGGCGAGCAGTACTTC.

This rearrangement joins TRBV28 to TRBJ2-7, with 7 bases fitting TRBD1. The CDR3 runs 16 residues. Looked up from germline, CDR1 is MDHEN and CDR2 is SYDVKM. The V segment lost 6 bases and the J segment 11 bases; nucleotides outside the gene matches: 22. This CDR3 reads CASRLSTGTDPTWKYF. DNA for the CDR3: TGTGCCAGCAGACTGAGTACCGGGACAGACCCTACTTGGAAGTACTTC.

The genes are TRBV27 and TRBJ1-2; unclear D gene. The germline V gene encodes CDR1 MNHEY and CDR2 SMNVEV (reference sequence). This CDR3 is built from 16 residues. V was clipped by 5 bases and J by 4 bases, with 20 bases between them. The CDR3 protein is CASSPGPLLGGYGYTF. The CDR3 DNA sequence: TGTGCCAGCAGTCCAGGACCGTTGTTGGGAGGCTATGGCTACACCTTC.

The rearrangement uses TRBV11-3 and TRBJ2-3; a possible D gene is TRBD2 (7 bases). Trimming removed 3 bases from V and 2 bases from J, with 18 bases in between. This CDR3 is 17 amino acids long. In germline, CDR1 is SGHNT, CDR2 YENEEA. CDR3 protein: CASSLRTRGAFTDTQYF. DNA for the CDR3: TGTGCCAGCAGCTTGAGGACTAGGGGGGCCTTCACAGATACGCAGTATTTT.

The rearrangement joins TRBV12-5 to TRBJ2-2, with 8 bases matching TRBD2. The CDR3 is 17 amino acids. The junction had 7 bases not matched to a gene; V was cut back by 2 bases and J by 2 bases. In germline, CDR1 is LGHNT, CDR2 FRNRAP. The CDR3 DNA follows: TGTGCTAGTGGTTTGTACGGGACTAGGGGTAACACCGGGGAGCTGTTTTTT. As protein: CASGLYGTRGNTGELFF.

The V and J genes are TRBV7-9 and TRBJ2-1; 9 positions match TRBD2. Trimming took 5 bases from V and 7 from J; bases not matched to a gene: 6. Per germline, CDR1 SEHNR and CDR2 FQNEAQ (reference sequence). This CDR3 has 14 amino acids. The CDR3 DNA follows: TGTGCCAGCAGCGGTAGCGGGAGTGGGAATGAGCAGTTCTTC. Translating it yields CASSGSGSGNEQFF.

The CDR3 DNA reads as TGTGCCAGCAGCCAAGATCGAAGGGGGAACACCGGGGAGCTGTTTTTT. It translates to CASSQDRRGNTGELFF. V is TRBV3-1 (or the pseudogene TRBV3-2) and J is TRBJ2-2, with a tentative D call TRBD1 (5 bases). The CDR3 totals 16 residues. Germline CDR1 reads LGHDT; CDR2 reads YNNKEL (reference sequence). Between the trimmed V and J ends, which lost 0 bases and 1 base, there was a span of 9 bases.

The rearrangement uses TRBV4-1 and TRBJ2-1; the match to TRBD2 covers 12 bases. The ends lost 4 bases at V and 7 bases at J; junction bases unmatched: 8. The CDR3 covers 16 residues. From germline, CDR1 is MGHRA and CDR2 YSYEKL. The CDR3 protein is CASSPWTSGDSNEQFF. In nucleotides, the CDR3 is TGCGCCAGCAGCCCTTGGACTAGCGGGGACTCTAATGAGCAGTTCTTC.

A word on this clone: The same CDR3 can be traced to other DNA sequences in this sample. The V gene is TRBV6-4, the J gene TRBJ2-2; tentatively, D is TRBD1 (5 bases). Trimming removed 6 bases at V and 1 base at J, with 9 bases between. Germline assignment: CDR1 MRHNA and CDR2 SNTAGT. This CDR3 spans 14 amino acids. In nucleotides, the CDR3 is TGTGCCAGCAGGCGTCAGGGGAACACCGGGGAGCTGTTTTTT. The encoded protein is CASRRQGNTGELFF.

The V and J genes are TRBV27 and TRBJ2-1; 7 positions match TRBD2. CDR3 length: 19 residues. From germline, CDR1 is MNHEY and CDR2 SMNVEV (reference sequence). V lost 2 bases to trimming and J lost 0 bases; unmatched junction nucleotides: 13. This CDR3 is CASSLRPLTSSRSYNEQFF. The CDR3 nucleotides read TGTGCCAGCAGTTTACGTCCGCTGACTAGCAGCCGCTCCTACAATGAGCAGTTCTTC.

The V gene is TRBV7-8, the J gene TRBJ2-1, with D maybe TRBD2 (6 bases). The CDR3 extends over 13 amino acids. V lost 7 bases and J 10 bases, leaving 17 bases between the germline ends. Germline-derived CDR1 and CDR2 are SGHVS and FQNEAQ. The CDR3 sequence: CASTLDSGDEQFF. As DNA, the CDR3 is TGTGCCAGCACCCTAGACTCGGGAGACGAGCAGTTCTTC. Filled out from reference TRBV7-8 and TRBJ2-1, the complete variable domain reads GAGVSQSPRYKVAKRGQDVALRCDPISGHVSLFWYQQALGQGPEFLTYFQNEAQLDKSGLPSDRFFAERPEGSVSTLKIQRTQQEDSAVYLCASTLDSGDEQFFGPGTRLTVL.

V and J are TRBV19 and TRBJ2-7, with 10 bases aligning to TRBD1. The CDR3 covers 15 residues. Germline loops: CDR1 LNHDA, CDR2 SQIVND (reference sequence). V shed 7 bases and J 5 bases; nucleotides not matched to a gene: 11. The CDR3 region has the DNA TGTGCCAGTACCCAATGGGGACAGGGGATCAACGAGCAGTACTTC. This gives the protein CASTQWGQGINEQYF. Full variable domain (rest looked up from reference TRBV19 and TRBJ2-7): DGGITQSPKYLFRKEGQNVTLSCEQNLNHDAMYWYRQDPGQGLRLIYYSQIVNDFQKGDIAEGYSVSREKKESFPLTVTSAQKNPTAFYLCASTQWGQGINEQYFGPGTRLTVT.

This sequence joins TRBV2 and TRBJ2-7, with 8 nucleotides matching TRBD1. CDR3 size: 13 residues. Germline V CDR1 and CDR2: SNHLY, FYNNEI. The J segment lost 0 bases and the V segment lost 9 bases, leaving 4 bases of the junction unmatched. The CDR3 DNA reads TGTGCCAGTCGGACAGGGCCCTCCTACGAGCAGTACTTC. Translating it yields CASRTGPSYEQYF.

This chain connects TRBV7-8 to TRBJ2-2; no reliable D call. The CDR3 has 17 residues. The germline V gene encodes CDR1 SGHVS and CDR2 FQNEAQ. Trimming pared 3 bases from V and 5 bases from J, leaving 19 bases between. The CDR3 is CASSFSRGSEGTGELFF. The CDR3 nucleotides are TGTGCCAGCAGCTTCTCCCGCGGAAGTGAAGGAACCGGGGAGCTGTTTTTT.

This clone was recorded many times. The J gene is TRBJ2-2, the V gene TRBV11-2, with 10 nucleotides matching TRBD2. CDR1 and CDR2 (germline): SGHAT, FQNNGV. The trim removed 5 bases at V and 3 bases at J, leaving 6 bases unmatched. The CDR3 contains 16 residues. Here the CDR3 reads CASSPLAGADTGELFF. In nucleotides, the CDR3 is TGTGCCAGCAGCCCCCTAGCGGGAGCGGACACCGGGGAGCTGTTTTTT.

The rearrangement links TRBV28 to TRBJ2-4, with 7 bases identical to TRBD2. Germline V gene data show CDR1 as MDHEN and CDR2 as SYDVKM. The J segment lost 8 bases and the V segment lost 3 bases, leaving 4 bases of the junction unmatched. The CDR3 sequence is 13 residues long. The CDR3 region is CASSLPGGYIQYF. Here the CDR3 DNA reads TGTGCCAGCAGTTTGCCGGGGGGATACATTCAGTACTTC.

The chain employs TRBV18 and TRBJ1-1, with 7 positions matching TRBD1. V lost 3 bases to trimming and J lost 7 bases; unmatched junction nucleotides: 5. This CDR3 is built from 13 residues. The germline CDR1 and CDR2 sequences are KGHSH and LQKENI. Here the CDR3 DNA reads TGTGCCAGCTCACCGCAGGGGGTGGATGAAGCTTTCTTT. Translated, it gives CASSPQGVDEAFF.